This T cell receptor (beta chain) emerged from a study of identical twins. The CDR3 has 14 amino acids. V was trimmed by 0 bases and J by 7 bases, leaving 11 bases between them. Looked up from germline, CDR1 is SGDLS and CDR2 is YYNGEE. MiXCR, applied by TCRdb to the 5' RACE reads, yields one record per CDR3 protein. The sample consists of fewer than 250,000 distinct CDR3 sequences, roughly 15% of them appearing once. Whole-study results and caveats: Insertion counts were lower in abundant cord blood beta clonotypes, a trend that memory repertoires did not show.

This clonotype showed up just a few times. The target antigen is unknown. These data were also reused for a study on T cells expressing NK-cell markers. That investigation notes: An anti-gamma-delta TCR antibody restricted sorting to alpha-beta TCR T cells in several experiments. Evidence did not settle whether expanded NKG2C+ T cell clones targeted HCMV.

The receptor was isolated from a woman aged 18-35 years in good health. V usage is TRBV9 and J usage is TRBJ2-1, with D perhaps being TRBD1 or TRBD2 (5 bases each). The sample taken for sequencing was CD8+ T cells sorted from blood. The chain's CDR3 is CASSVGDHINEQFF. The CDR3 DNA is TGTGCCAGCAGCGTAGGGGACCACATAAATGAGCAGTTCTTC.